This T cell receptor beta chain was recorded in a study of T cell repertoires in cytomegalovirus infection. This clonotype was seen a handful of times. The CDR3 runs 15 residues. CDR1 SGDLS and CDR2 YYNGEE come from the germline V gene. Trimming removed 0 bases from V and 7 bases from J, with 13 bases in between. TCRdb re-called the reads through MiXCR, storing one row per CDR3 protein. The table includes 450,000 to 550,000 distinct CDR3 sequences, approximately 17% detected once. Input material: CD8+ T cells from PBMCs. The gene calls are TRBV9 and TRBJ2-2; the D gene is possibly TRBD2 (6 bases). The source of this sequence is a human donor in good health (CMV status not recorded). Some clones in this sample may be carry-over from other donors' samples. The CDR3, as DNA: TGTGCCAGCAGCGTAGGCGGGGACGGGAACGGGGAGCTGTTTTTT. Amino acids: CASSVGGDGNGELFF.